This TCR beta chain was profiled in a study of CD8 T cells in Susac syndrome. High-throughput TCR beta sequencing covered peripheral CD8+ and CD4+ T cells. RNA totalling roughly 0.45 to 1 ug underwent reverse transcription with random hexamers. TCRdb independently ran MiXCR on the immunoSEQ multiplex PCR reads; one entry per CDR3 protein. The repertoire has about 300,000 distinct CDR3 sequences, approximately 85% of them found once; the top ten carry approximately 0.2%. Source material: CD8+ T cells from PBMCs. This clonotype was sampled from a human donor with multiple sclerosis.

The CDR3 coding sequence is TGCGCCAGCAGCTTGCGGGGGGAGAGGACTAATGAAAAACTGTTTTTT. As protein: CASSLRGERTNEKLFF. The V call is TRBV5-1, the J call TRBJ1-4; D is perhaps TRBD1 (5 bases). CDR1 is SGHRS and CDR2 is YFSETQ in the germline V gene. This CDR3 comprises 16 residues. Trimming cost V 1 base and J 2 bases, with 12 bases left between them. Combining the CDR3 with reference TRBV5-1 and TRBJ1-4 gives the whole variable domain KAGVTQTPRYLIKTRGQQVTLSCSPISGHRSVSWYQQTPGQGLQFLFEYFSETQRNKGNFPGRFSGRQFSNSRSEMNVSTLELGDSALYLCASSLRGERTNEKLFFGSGTQLSVL.